These 24 T cell receptor beta chains share one sample of origin, sequenced in a study of blood T cell repertoires in COVID-19. Only in-frame clones appear in the TCRdb table, and some are missing; sequencing was by immunoSEQ multiplex PCR. The repertoire has 200,000 to 300,000 clones, over 75% of them found once; the top ten carry about 0.7%. Sequences were obtained from peripheral blood. These receptor sequences come from a human donor in a cohort sampled during active COVID-19.

This chain links TRBV10-1 with TRBJ1-1, with 7 nucleotides matching TRBD1. CDR3 size: 12 residues. Germline V CDR1 and CDR2: WNHNN, SYGVQD (reference sequence). Trimming took 6 bases from V and 5 from J; bases not matched to a gene: 3. As DNA, the CDR3 is TGCGCCAGCAGGGAGACAGGGACTGAAGCTTTCTTT. Protein sequence: CASRETGTEAFF.

The V call is TRBV10-1, the J call TRBJ2-7; TRBD2 matches 13 bases. There are 17 residues in the CDR3. J was trimmed by 5 bases and V by 2 bases; bases with no gene match: 9. Germline values: CDR1 WNHNN, CDR2 SYGVQD (reference sequence). The CDR3 spells CASSEKTWGTSGNEQYF. Written as DNA, the CDR3 is TGCGCCAGCAGTGAGAAAACCTGGGGGACTAGCGGGAACGAGCAGTACTTC.

The V and J genes are TRBV6-2 or TRBV6-3 and TRBJ2-7; weak D call: TRBD2 (5 bases). The V and J ends lost 2 bases and 5 bases respectively, with 10 bases between them. Germline CDR1 reads MNHEY; CDR2 reads SVGEGT. This CDR3 is built from 13 residues. The CDR3 spells CASSYPGIHEQYF. The CDR3 DNA reads TGTGCCAGCAGTTACCCGGGGATCCACGAGCAGTACTTC.

For this clone: At one boundary the junction diverges from the germline segment, which might be a read error. The V gene is TRBV28, the J gene TRBJ2-7; TRBD2 matches at 13 bases. The germline V gene encodes CDR1 MDHEN and CDR2 SYDVKM. This CDR3 is built from 15 residues. Written as DNA, the CDR3 is TGTACCAGCAGGGAGGGACTAGCGGGGATCTACGAGCAGTACTTC. This sequence encodes CTSREGLAGIYEQYF. Variable domain in full (rest from reference TRBV28 and TRBJ2-7): DVKVTQSSRYLVKRTGEKVFLECVQDMDHENMFWYRQDPGLGLRLIYFSYDVKMKEKGDIPEGYSVSREKKERFSLILESASTNQTSMYLCTSREGLAGIYEQYFGPGTRLTVT.

The chain recombines TRBV5-4 with TRBJ2-7, with D perhaps matching TRBD2 (5 bases). V was trimmed by 1 base and J by 3 bases, leaving 23 bases between them. Germline CDR1 SGHNT, CDR2 YYREEE (reference sequence). This CDR3 is 18 amino acids long. The DNA for the CDR3 is TGTGCCAGCAGCTTGTTCTCCTTCCGGGATCCTACCGGCTACGAGCAGTACTTC. Translating it yields CASSLFSFRDPTGYEQYF.

This clone was picked up one time. V is TRBV19 and J is TRBJ1-1, with TRBD1 as a possible D gene (6 bases). V was cut by 2 bases and J by 1 base, with 14 bases left in between. This CDR3 has 16 residues. Germline V gene data show CDR1 as LNHDA and CDR2 as SQIVND (reference sequence). CDR3 residues: CASSINGGRGNTEAFF. In DNA form, the CDR3 reads TGTGCCAGTAGTATAAACGGTGGCAGGGGGAACACTGAAGCTTTCTTT.

The chain is built from TRBV28 and TRBJ1-2; a possible D gene is TRBD1 (6 bases). V was trimmed by 5 bases and J by 7 bases, leaving 14 bases between them. The CDR3 spans 13 residues. Germline CDR1 reads MDHEN; CDR2 reads SYDVKM. CDR3 sequence (DNA): TGTGCCAGCAGTCCAGGACAGTTCTTTGGCTACACCTTC. This translates into CASSPGQFFGYTF.

The CDR3 nucleotides read TGTGCCAGCATCGCGAAACCTGGCACAGGGGGCTACGAGCAGTACTTC. The encoded protein is CASIAKPGTGGYEQYF. J is TRBJ2-7 and V is TRBV27; 8 nucleotides line up with TRBD1. Looked up from germline, CDR1 is MNHEY and CDR2 is SMNVEV (reference sequence). Germline trimming cut 7 bases from V and 3 bases from J; bases unmatched to any gene: 14. CDR3 length: 16 amino acids.

The chain couples TRBV20-1 to TRBJ1-1, with D hard to call. The germline V gene encodes CDR1 DFQATT and CDR2 SNEGSKA (reference sequence). With 3 bases removed from V and 1 base from J, the gap between germline ends came to 15 bases. The CDR3 has 15 residues. DNA of the CDR3: TGCAGTGCTAGTGTAAACGGGAGGGCGAACACTGAAGCTTTCTTT. It translates to CSASVNGRANTEAFF.

This rearrangement joins TRBV10-3 to TRBJ1-1; D is unclear. V lost 0 bases to trimming and J lost 10 bases, with 9 bases between them. This CDR3 is 12 amino acids long. Germline-derived CDR1 and CDR2 are ENHRY and SYGVKD. CDR3 region: CAISESAASAFF. CDR3 DNA sequence: TGTGCCATCAGTGAGTCGGCAGCGTCAGCTTTCTTT.

The chain uses TRBV30 and TRBJ1-1; D remains ambiguous. CDR3 length equals 14 residues. The V gene's germline CDR1 is GTSNPN and CDR2 SVGIG (reference sequence). V lost 4 bases, J lost 4 bases, and 16 bases lay in between. The CDR3 region has the DNA TGTGCCTGGAAGTTTTCTATCCCCGGCACTGAAGCTTTCTTT. Translation: CAWKFSIPGTEAFF.

The chain recombines TRBV3-1 (or the pseudogene TRBV3-2) with TRBJ1-1; D uncertain. The germline V and J ends were trimmed by 1 base and 9 bases, with 12 bases remaining between them. CDR1 and CDR2 from the germline V gene are LGHDT and YNNKEL (reference sequence). The CDR3 is 13 amino acids. CDR3 loop: CASSQGARAQAFF. The CDR3 nucleotides are TGTGCCAGCAGCCAAGGAGCGAGGGCTCAAGCTTTCTTT.

This chain connects TRBV7-9 to TRBJ1-2; D call uncertain. CDR1 SEHNR and CDR2 FQNEAQ come from the germline V gene (reference sequence). Trimming removed 4 bases from V and 5 bases from J, with 14 bases in between. The CDR3 is 14 residues long. CDR3 region: CASSSGYRGYGYTF. The CDR3 coding sequence is TGTGCCAGCAGCTCGGGTTATCGAGGGTATGGCTACACCTTC.

The rearrangement joins TRBV14 to TRBJ2-1, with a possible D match to TRBD2 (6 bases). Germline CDR1 and CDR2: SGHDN and FVKESK. This CDR3 comprises 17 residues. Deletions cut 5 bases from V and 7 bases from J, with 24 bases between. CDR3 residues: CASSTLMWGSGGNEQFF. The CDR3 nucleotides are TGTGCCAGCAGCACTCTAATGTGGGGCAGTGGGGGGAATGAGCAGTTCTTC.

The chain carries TRBV14 and TRBJ1-1; no clear D gene. The V end was cut by 0 bases, the J end by 3 bases, with 14 bases between. CDR3 length: 16 amino acids. Looked up from germline, CDR1 is SGHDN and CDR2 is FVKESK. CDR3 DNA sequence: TGTGCCAGCAGCCAAGAGGGTGAGGGCCTCGACACTGAAGCTTTCTTT. This encodes CASSQEGEGLDTEAFF.

The CDR3 bases are TGTGCCAGCAGCCTTGGGACAGGCCAAACGAGGCAGCCCCAGCATTTT. Amino acids: CASSLGTGQTRQPQHF. The chain couples TRBV3-1 (or the pseudogene TRBV3-2) to TRBJ1-5; 8 nucleotides match TRBD1. CDR3 length equals 16 residues. V shed 4 bases, J shed 7 bases, and the junction held 12 bases outside the gene matches. Per the germline V gene, CDR1 is LGHDT and CDR2 is YNNKEL (reference sequence).

The gene calls are TRBV6-5 and TRBJ1-2; tentatively, D is TRBD1 (5 bases). CDR3 size: 12 residues. With 8 bases removed from V and 3 bases from J, the gap between germline ends came to 10 bases. The germline V gene has CDR1 MNHEY and CDR2 SVGAGI. CDR3 DNA: TGTGCCAGCGGCAGGGTTTACTATGGCTACACCTTC. This sequence encodes CASGRVYYGYTF.

The chain links TRBV5-1 to TRBJ2-7; 7 positions match TRBD1. V shed 6 bases, J shed 3 bases, and the junction held 9 bases outside the gene matches. The CDR3 covers 14 residues. Germline CDR1 and CDR2: SGHRS and YFSETQ. The CDR3 DNA reads as TGCGCCAGCACCTCTCCGGGACAGCACTACGAGCAGTACTTC. It specifies CASTSPGQHYEQYF.

This clone turned up a few times. CDR3 region: CASSESFSEQFF. The CDR3 DNA sequence: TGCGCCAGCAGTGAGTCGTTTAGCGAGCAGTTCTTC. The chain employs TRBV10-1 and TRBJ2-1; D uncertain. CDR3 length: 12 residues. CDR1 and CDR2 (germline): WNHNN, SYGVQD (reference sequence). Trimming left V 0 bases short and J 10 bases short, with 7 bases between.

The chain is built from TRBV9 and TRBJ1-1; D remains unclear. V lost 3 bases and J lost 5, with 17 bases in between. The V gene's germline CDR1 is SGDLS and CDR2 YYNGEE. The CDR3 sequence is 15 residues long. The CDR3 DNA is TGTGCCAGCAGCGAATACAAACGAAAGGAGACTGAAGCTTTCTTT. Translation: CASSEYKRKETEAFF. Complete variable domain (other parts from reference TRBV9 and TRBJ1-1): DSGVTQTPKHLITATGQRVTLRCSPRSGDLSVYWYQQSLDQGLQFLIQYYNGEERAKGNILERFSAQQFPDLHSELNLSSLELGDSALYFCASSEYKRKETEAFFGQGTRLTVV.

The chain uses TRBV5-1 and TRBJ1-2, with TRBD1 matching over 8 bases. The germline gives CDR1 SGHRS, CDR2 YFSETQ. Trimming removed 7 bases from V and 3 bases from J; junction bases left unmatched: 8. The CDR3 contains 14 residues. CDR3 in amino acids: CASWAGGLYYGYTF. The CDR3 DNA follows: TGCGCCAGCTGGGCAGGGGGCTTGTACTATGGCTACACCTTC.

The rearrangement joins TRBV14 to TRBJ2-5; TRBD2 matches at 12 bases. Trimming took 1 base from V and 3 from J; bases not matched to a gene: 0. This CDR3 has 15 residues. CDR1 is SGHDN, CDR2 FVKESK, per germline. This chain's CDR3 is CASSQGTSGEETQYF. The CDR3 DNA follows: TGTGCCAGCAGCCAAGGGACTAGCGGGGAAGAGACCCAGTACTTC. The variable domain in full, completed from reference TRBV14 and TRBJ2-5, reads EAGVTQFPSHSVIEKGQTVTLRCDPISGHDNLYWYRRVMGKEIKFLLHFVKESKQDESGMPNNRFLAERTGGTYSTLKVQPAELEDSGVYFCASSQGTSGEETQYFGPGTRLLVL.

The chain employs TRBV5-1 and TRBJ2-7, with D possibly matching TRBD1 (6 bases). Germline assignment: CDR1 SGHRS and CDR2 YFSETQ. Trimming took 0 bases from V and 4 from J, leaving 11 bases between them. The CDR3 loop spans 14 amino acids. The CDR3 sequence is CASSLGQDPYEQYF. CDR3 coding DNA: TGCGCCAGCAGCTTGGGACAGGACCCTTACGAGCAGTACTTC.

This chain joins TRBV7-2 and TRBJ1-3; 9 bases match TRBD1. This CDR3 is built from 16 residues. From germline, CDR1 is SGHTA and CDR2 FQGNSA. The J segment lost 4 bases and the V segment lost 5 bases, leaving 9 bases of the junction unmatched. CDR3 in DNA: TGTGCCAGCAGCATAAACAGGGGGCTTGGCGGAAACACCATATATTTT. Protein: CASSINRGLGGNTIYF.